Listed below are T cell receptor beta chains from one sample, sequenced in a study of CXCR3-negative and CXCR3-positive naive CD8 T cells. TCRdb reprocessed the 5' RACE reads and reports one entry per CDR3 protein, with no DNA. Recorded for this sample: 50,000 to 60,000 distinct CDR3 sequences. The specimen was naive CXCR3+ CD8+ T cells from blood. These receptors were taken from a human donor in good health. Some clones in this sample may be carry-over from other donors' samples. The CDR3 runs from the conserved cysteine through the conserved F or W.

V	J	CDR3
TRBV5-1	TRBJ2-6	CASSPKDGSGANVLTF
TRBV6-5	TRBJ2-3	CASSYGTITDTQYF
TRBV6-2/TRBV6-3	TRBJ2-1	CASSLGLAGAQLQYNEQFF
TRBV7-7	TRBJ2-2	CASSLGGVNTGELFF
TRBV6-5	TRBJ2-7	CASSYGAGGYEQYF
TRBV29-1	TRBJ1-2	CSVHEGQGGGYTF
TRBV4-3	TRBJ2-5	CASSQVSGGAWETQYF
TRBV6-5	TRBJ2-1	CASRSGTGFFHEQFF
TRBV29-1	TRBJ2-7	CSVILTGYGYEQYF
TRBV5-1	TRBJ2-1	CASSSTQGAGSYNEQFF
TRBV6-4	TRBJ1-5	CASSYRYSNQPQHF
TRBV2	TRBJ2-7	CASSARTRERHGEQYF
TRBV29-1	TRBJ1-1	CSVAGATMNTEAFF
TRBV28	TRBJ1-4	CATNRPTTNEKLFF
TRBV29-1	TRBJ2-1	CSVIPTGSNEQFF
TRBV25-1	TRBJ2-3	CAGTLSGGYTDTQYF
TRBV7-7	TRBJ2-3	CASSSGTSGLDTQYF
TRBV7-9	TRBJ2-1	CASSLGFEQFF
TRBV7-9	TRBJ2-7	CASSLDRAPAYEQYF
TRBV20-1	TRBJ2-7	CSARDPKGQGIEQYF
TRBV29-1	TRBJ2-7	CSAEAGQGNEQYF
TRBV2	TRBJ1-5	CASQPPGNQPQHF
TRBV24-1	TRBJ2-7	CATSDFQGYEQYF
TRBV3-1	TRBJ2-2	CACQTSGGFDDTGELFF
TRBV7-6	TRBJ1-1	CASSPSAAGRAFF
TRBV4-3	TRBJ2-7	CASSQDASSYEQYF
TRBV7-9	TRBJ2-7	CASSWDRHLGEQYF
TRBV9	TRBJ1-2	CASSVARAGQIDGYTF
TRBV7-3	TRBJ1-2	CASSASGTRGYTF
TRBV10-3	TRBJ2-3	CAISENEDRPKRRSTDTQYF
TRBV7-2	TRBJ2-1	CASREGGGADEQFF
TRBV28	TRBJ2-1	CASSLTAGGNEQFF
TRBV7-9	TRBJ2-7	CASSLVGGGNYEQYF
TRBV7-6	TRBJ2-7	CASSLHRETYEQYF
TRBV27	TRBJ2-1	CASGRAGTDYNEQFF
TRBV9	TRBJ1-4	CASSEWTGTNEKLFF
TRBV29-1	TRBJ2-3	CSVVGITDTQYF
TRBV4-3	TRBJ2-7	CASSQDEDGTYEQYF
TRBV11-1	TRBJ1-1	CASSSIPGGQVGTFF
TRBV11-3	TRBJ1-2	CASSIRQGYGGYTF
TRBV7-9	TRBJ2-5	CVSSFKTGAKYQETQYF